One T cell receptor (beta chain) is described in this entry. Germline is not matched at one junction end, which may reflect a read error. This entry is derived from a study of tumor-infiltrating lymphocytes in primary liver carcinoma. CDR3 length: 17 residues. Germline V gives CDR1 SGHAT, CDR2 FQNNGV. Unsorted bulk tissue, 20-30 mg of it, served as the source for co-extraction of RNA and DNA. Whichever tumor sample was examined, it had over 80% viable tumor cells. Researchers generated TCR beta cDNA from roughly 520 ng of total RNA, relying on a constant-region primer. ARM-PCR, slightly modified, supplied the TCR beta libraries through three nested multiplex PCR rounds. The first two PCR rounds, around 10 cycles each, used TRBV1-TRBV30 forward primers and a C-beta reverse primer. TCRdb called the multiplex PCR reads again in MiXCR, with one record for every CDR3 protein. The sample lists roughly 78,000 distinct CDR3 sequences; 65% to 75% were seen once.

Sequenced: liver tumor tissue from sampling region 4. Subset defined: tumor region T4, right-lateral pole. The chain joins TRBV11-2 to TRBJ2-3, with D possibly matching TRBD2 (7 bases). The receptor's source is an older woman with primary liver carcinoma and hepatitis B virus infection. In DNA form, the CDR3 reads TGTGTCAACAGCTTAGGGGGACTAACGTACACGTCAGATACGCACTATTTT. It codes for CVNSLGGLTYTSDTHYF.